Listed below are T cell receptor beta chains from one sample, sequenced in a study of cytomegalovirus exposure and HLA in healthy donors. TCRdb's table, derived via immunoSEQ multiplex PCR, lists solely in-frame clones and lacks some. Among some 150,000 clones, about 95% were seen once, and the ten largest hold 1.5% to 2%. Sequencing input: PBMCs. Source of these receptors: a man aged 18 to 29 in good health and CMV-seropositive. The conserved cysteine and the conserved F or W are not part of the CDR3 here.

v_call cdr3_aa
TRBV5-1 ASSFLGGEQY
TRBV2 ASSEGEGNEQF
TRBV27 ASSPWGASGRLDTQY
TRBV6-6 ASTLGDRTEAF
TRBV6-1 ASAPAAMNTEAF
TRBV4-1 ASSRQLAGVGETQY
TRBV19 ASNDPGSSYEQY
TRBV11-2 ASSLGPGYEQY
TRBV28 ASLSWTSGKYEQY
TRBV4-2 ASSQSGSGNTIY
TRBV25-1 ASSVEGPGAEAF
TRBV7-6 ASSLGGQGQYGNTIY
TRBV10-3 AISEFWTDSNQPQH
TRBV20-1 SALTGVDYT
TRBV5-1 ASSLGYSLNTDTQY
TRBV7-9 ASSLGQDTGELF
TRBV6-5 ASSSLATGTPYEQY
TRBV5-1 ASSWGAGRETQY
TRBV2 ASSLDRDSTDTQY
TRBV9 ASGLLASTGELF
TRBV30 AWSVGGTGGAEAF
TRBV5-4 ASSSGLAGGGTDTQY
TRBV27 ASSLGGTLEPERNQPQH
TRBV7-9 ASSPGQGARGTEAF